This T cell receptor (beta chain) comes out of a study of read filtering for tumor transcriptome and immune sequencing (TCRdb year 2020). For context, the study as a whole: The cohort had 17 male and more than 11 female patients with a mean age of roughly 66 years, ranging from roughly 40 to 90. The study compared TCR repertoires from targeted immune repertoire sequencing and bulk whole-transcriptome sequencing run on the same bone marrow samples. TCR-region mapped reads per sample ranged from about 4.05 to 11 million with IR-seq versus only roughly 80 to 1273 with RNA-seq. Whole-transcriptome libraries were prepared with the TruSeq RNA Access Library Prep Kit after DNase treatment. A main aim was a read-filtering strategy for immune repertoire data, specifically whether clonotypes supported by a single read should be removed. Under revised international staging, about 8 patients fell into R-ISS I, 15 or so into R-ISS II and six or seven into R-ISS III.

Ends trimmed: V by 0 bases, J by 9 bases; bases unmatched to a gene: 7. The CDR3 goes from the cysteine to the phenylalanine over 16 residues. The read is trimmed to its CDR3 DNA, 48 bases read in frame from base 1. Reading the germline V gene gives CDR1 SGHRS and CDR2 YFSETQ. By share, this clonotype ranks as medium-sized (0.01 to 0.1%). Its specific antigen is unknown. Per-base qualities were not stored, and no clone one base away is much larger. Each patient had bone marrow sampled at the time of active disease. Ficoll-Hypaque density gradient centrifugation was used to isolate the bone marrow mononuclear cells. To remove myeloma plasma cells, the cells were labeled with CD138 magnetic microbeads on a MACS separator, and CD138-negative cells were then collected by negative selection. Flow cytometry with CD138 antibodies on an Attune NxT was used to check how pure the isolated cells were. TRIzol reagent was used to extract total RNA, which was then quantified with a NanoDrop spectrophotometer. For each patient, paired RNA-seq and IR-seq were run on the CD138-negative bone marrow sample from that patient.

Points the paper makes about the study in general: Single-read clonotypes made up roughly four fifths of clonotypes but only approximately 3.7% of total reads in IR-seq, compared with roughly 70% of clonotypes and roughly 40% of reads in RNA-seq. The correlation between IR-seq and RNA-seq shared clonotype proportions rose when single-read clonotypes were removed. Clonotypes were captured by IR-seq at much higher depth and more reliably than by RNA-seq, and smaller IR-seq throughput was sufficient for identification of most shared clonotypes. The sorted CD138-negative fraction was composed of a mixed bone marrow immune population rather than of purified T cells.

The Immunoverse kit was used to build TCR libraries from 400 ng RNA, with molecular barcoded adaptors covering alpha/delta and beta/gamma chains. TCR library preparation used the same RNA that was used for transcriptome sequencing. An Illumina HiSeq 4000 with 2 x 150 cycles was used to sequence the TCR libraries. From the authors' description of their analysis: Using MiXCR, which included quality filtering and error correction, TCR reads were aligned to human V, D, J and C references and then assembled into CDR3 clonotypes. Clonotype counts and gene usage diversity were analyzed with the tcR package in R. For inspection of raw mapping reads, RNA-seq reads were mapped by STAR aligner version 2.5.3a onto GRCh37 of the human genome. To test how sequencing depth affects detected clonotypes, IR-seq fastq files were randomly downsampled with Seqtk 1.3. TCRdb trimmed the raw reads at Q25, called clones with MiXCR and kept productive beta chains. Each entry is one CDR3 protein sequence, shown with its most common DNA and genes. The V and J calls here are based on TCRdb, not the publication. The sample table shows approximately 40,000 distinct CDR3 sequences, and roughly 13% are seen once. The ten top clones hold about 26% of the sample.

The source material was a population of CD138-negative cells sorted from bone marrow. The cell subset or site label on this specimen signifies: bone marrow mononuclear cells depleted of CD138+ plasma/myeloma cells by negative magnetic selection. The V and J segments used are TRBV5-1 and TRBJ2-1; TRBD2 agrees with 12 junctional bases. The source is a donor at least 40 years old with multiple myeloma. The nucleotide sequence reads as follows: TGCGCCAGCAGCTTGGGTAGAGGACTAGCGGGATTTGAGCAGTTCTTC. Translated, it reads CASSLGRGLAGFEQFF.